These 18 T cell receptor beta chains originate from one sample sequenced in a study of cytomegalovirus exposure and HLA in healthy donors. The primer mix had 60 Vbeta and 13 Jbeta primers. Clones were read by immunoSEQ multiplex PCR, and TCRdb kept only the in-frame ones, dropping some. The sample lists 95,000 to 150,000 clones; around 80% were seen once. Source material: PBMCs. The receptors here all came from a man aged 50 or older in good health and CMV-seronegative.

V gene TRBV7-3 combines with J gene TRBJ2-1; 9 positions match TRBD1. J lost 5 bases, V lost 1 base, and 3 bases had no gene match. Germline V lookup: CDR1 SGHTA, CDR2 FQGTGA. The CDR3 extends over 15 amino acids. The CDR3 DNA sequence: TGTGCCAGCAGCTTAATACGGGACAGGGACAATGAGCAGTTCTTC. This encodes CASSLIRDRDNEQFF.

Concerning this clone: The identical CDR3 is also encoded by other nucleotide sequences in the sample. The chain carries TRBV18 and TRBJ1-1; TRBD1 agrees at 7 bases. With 1 base clipped from V and 5 bases from J, the junction kept 1 base outside the gene matches. The germline gives CDR1 KGHSH, CDR2 LQKENI. The CDR3 totals 13 residues. In nucleotides, the CDR3 is TGTGCCAGCTCACCACAGGGGGCAACTGAAGCTTTCTTT. As protein: CASSPQGATEAFF.

CDR3 sequence (DNA): TGTGCCAGTGGGACAGGGAACCACTACGAGCAGTACTTC. It encodes CASGTGNHYEQYF. The chain links TRBV18 to TRBJ2-7; 9 positions agree with TRBD1. The germline V gene encodes CDR1 KGHSH and CDR2 LQKENI. The V gene end was trimmed by 9 bases and the J gene end by 3 bases; junction bases not matched to a gene: 6. This CDR3 region has 13 residues.

The chain is built from TRBV4-3 and TRBJ2-7; TRBD1 agrees at 7 bases. V shed 0 bases and J 2 bases; nucleotides not matched to a gene: 1. CDR1 and CDR2 (germline): LGHNA, YSLEER. The CDR3 runs 14 residues. CDR3 coding DNA: TGCGCCAGCAGCCAAGAGGGACAGACCTACGAGCAGTACTTC. Its translation: CASSQEGQTYEQYF.

This clone occurred once. The CDR3 sequence is CASSPCADTQYF. The DNA of the CDR3 is TGTGCCAGCAGTCCTTGCGCAGATACGCAGTATTTT. This chain links TRBV27 with TRBJ2-3; the D is unclear. In germline, CDR1 is MNHEY, CDR2 SMNVEV (reference sequence). The CDR3 is 12 amino acids. V shed 5 bases and J shed 4 bases, with 7 bases lying between them.

The V call is TRBV5-6, the J call TRBJ2-6; no reliable D call. The V end lost 1 base, the J end lost 2 bases, and 10 bases lay between the germline ends. The CDR3 totals 16 residues. Germline CDR1 and CDR2: SGHDT and YYEEEE. The CDR3 DNA reads as TGTGCCAGCAGCTTGTATGGGCCCCCTGGGGCCAACGTCCTGACTTTC. Translation: CASSLYGPPGANVLTF.

The chain combines TRBV5-1 with TRBJ1-1; 9 bases are shared with TRBD1. Trimming at V came to 4 bases and at J to 3 bases, leaving 1 base not matched to a gene. The V gene's germline CDR1 is SGHRS and CDR2 YFSETQ. The CDR3 consists of 13 residues. DNA for the CDR3: TGCGCCAGCAGCAGGACAGGGGACACTGAAGCTTTCTTT. It translates to CASSRTGDTEAFF.

The chain links TRBV6-1 to TRBJ2-2; 8 positions agree with TRBD2. Germline V gene data show CDR1 as MNHNS and CDR2 as SASEGT. The CDR3 is made up of 14 amino acids. V was pared by 6 bases and J by 3 bases, with 3 bases of the junction left unmatched. The CDR3: CASSGRADTGELFF. The CDR3 bases are TGTGCCAGCAGCGGGAGGGCAGACACCGGGGAGCTGTTTTTT.

The V gene is TRBV29-1, the J gene TRBJ1-6, with D perhaps matching TRBD1 (6 bases). The CDR3 spans 15 residues. Germline V gives CDR1 SQVTM, CDR2 ANQGSEA. The V and J ends lost 4 bases and 6 bases respectively, with 16 bases between them. The CDR3 DNA reads TGCAGCGTTGGTTTCCTGGACAGAGCTAATTCACCCCTCCACTTT. Translating gives CSVGFLDRANSPLHF.

Here the CDR3 reads CASSPLVAGDSQTQYF. The CDR3 nucleotides read TGCGCCAGCAGCCCATTAGTAGCGGGTGATAGTCAGACCCAGTACTTC. The V gene is TRBV4-1, the J gene TRBJ2-5; TRBD2 aligns across 7 bases. CDR1 and CDR2 (germline): MGHRA, YSYEKL. Losses at the gene ends were 4 bases for V and 6 bases for J; bases not matched to a gene: 14. The CDR3 sequence is 16 residues long.

This clone appeared once. The chain recombines TRBV7-2 with TRBJ2-7, with 9 nucleotides matching TRBD2. The CDR3 has 15 residues. The germline V gene has CDR1 SGHTA and CDR2 FQGNSA. V was pared by 1 base and J by 3 bases, with 4 bases of the junction left unmatched. The CDR3 loop is CASSLGGGRVYEQYF. CDR3 DNA: TGTGCCAGCAGCTTAGGGGGCGGGAGGGTCTACGAGCAGTACTTC. Drawing the rest from reference TRBV7-2 and TRBJ2-7, the complete variable domain is GAGVSQSPSNKVTEKGKDVELRCDPISGHTALYWYRQSLGQGLEFLIYFQGNSAPDKSGLPSDRFSAERTGGSVSTLTIQRTQQEDSAVYLCASSLGGGRVYEQYFGPGTRLTVT.

The V gene is TRBV11-3, the J gene TRBJ1-1; possibly TRBD1 for D (5 bases). Trimming stripped 6 bases from V and 3 bases from J, with 14 bases between. Germline V lookup: CDR1 SGHNT, CDR2 YENEEA. The CDR3 length is 14 residues. The CDR3 DNA sequence: TGTGCCAGCAGTCATGACCCGGGGGACACTGAAGCTTTCTTT. This translates into CASSHDPGDTEAFF.

V and J are TRBV6-5 and TRBJ1-2; 8 nucleotides line up with TRBD1. Trimming at V came to 7 bases and at J to 3 bases, leaving 7 bases not matched to a gene. Germline V gene sequence: CDR1 MNHEY, CDR2 SVGAGI. This CDR3 has 14 residues. The CDR3 protein is CASTRAGGYYGYTF. Written as DNA, the CDR3 is TGTGCCAGCACCCGGGCAGGGGGCTACTATGGCTACACCTTC.

The CDR3 region has the DNA TGTGCCAGCAGTAATCCGGGACAGGGAAGAAACACCATATATTTT. Residues: CASSNPGQGRNTIYF. The chain is built from TRBV28 and TRBJ1-3; 9 bases align to TRBD1. The CDR3 has 15 amino acids. Germline trimming cut 5 bases from V and 5 bases from J; bases unmatched to any gene: 7. Germline V gene data show CDR1 as MDHEN and CDR2 as SYDVKM.

CDR3 protein: CASSPGGDEKLFF. The CDR3 DNA reads TGCGCCAGCAGCCCAGGGGGCGATGAAAAACTGTTTTTT. V and J are TRBV5-1 and TRBJ1-4; 8 bases are a match to TRBD1. Per germline, CDR1 SGHRS and CDR2 YFSETQ. The J segment lost 6 bases and the V segment lost 4 bases, leaving 2 bases of the junction unmatched. This CDR3 has 13 amino acids.

J is TRBJ2-7 and V is TRBV5-1, with 8 bases matching TRBD1. The CDR3 loop spans 13 amino acids. V lost 3 bases, J lost 3 bases, and 2 bases stayed unmatched. Germline V gives CDR1 SGHRS, CDR2 YFSETQ. The DNA for the CDR3 is TGCGCCAGCAGCTGGGACAGGCTCTACGAGCAGTACTTC. It yields the protein CASSWDRLYEQYF.

This clone was picked up one time. The chain links TRBV7-3 to TRBJ2-6; 7 nucleotides match TRBD1. The CDR3 has 19 residues. The germline CDR1 and CDR2 sequences are SGHTA and FQGTGA. V trimming: 2 bases; J trimming: 0 bases; junction bases outside the gene matches: 10. The CDR3 loop reads CASSLRHGTVGSGANVLTF. In nucleotides, the CDR3 is TGTGCCAGCAGCTTACGACACGGGACAGTCGGCTCTGGGGCCAACGTCCTGACTTTC.

The J gene is TRBJ2-1, the V gene TRBV5-1, with 11 bases fitting TRBD1. Germline CDR1 and CDR2: SGHRS and YFSETQ. Trimming removed 4 bases from V and 8 bases from J; junction bases left unmatched: 17. The CDR3 sequence is 18 residues long. The CDR3 here is CASSPGTGGIIWGDEQFF. The CDR3 DNA sequence: TGCGCCAGCAGCCCGGGGACAGGGGGTATAATTTGGGGCGATGAGCAGTTCTTC.